A selection of T cell receptor beta chains follows, all from one sample in a study of CD8 T cells in ankylosing spondylitis. Each CDR3 protein is one row after TCRdb ran MiXCR on the 5' RACE reads. This sample has some 130,000 distinct CDR3 sequences, with approximately 14% found just once. Sequences were obtained from blood, either unsorted or a sorted T cell fraction (not recorded which). All receptors come from a female donor with ankylosing spondylitis or in good health (not recorded which). Both conserved end residues are part of each CDR3. D genes are given only for firm matches. Some rows have no size entry. The others give once, few or many, or a class for an expanded clone.

TRBJ2-2,TRBV5-1,many,-,CASSLKGFSGELFF,TGCGCCAGCAGCTTGAAAGGGTTTAGCGGGGAGCTGTTTTTT
TRBJ2-1,TRBV20-1,many,-,CSASTAANSYNEQFF,TGCAGTGCTAGTACGGCGGCGAACTCCTACAATGAGCAGTTCTTC
TRBJ2-3,TRBV12-3/TRBV12-4,many,-,CASSRPSTDTQYF,TGTGCCAGCAGCCGCCCTAGCACAGATACGCAGTATTTT
TRBJ2-2,TRBV24-1,-,-,CATSDPRRGDTGELFF,TGTGCCACCAGTGATCCCCGAAGGGGTGACACCGGGGAGCTGTTTTTT
TRBJ2-3,TRBV3-1,-,TRBD1,CASSQGTGGSGQPQYF,TGTGCCAGCAGCCAGGGAACAGGGGGCTCAGGTCAGCCCCAGTATTTT
TRBJ1-5,TRBV27,many,-,CASSSGRLNQPQHF,TGTGCCAGCAGTTCGGGAAGGCTCAATCAGCCCCAGCATTTT
TRBJ2-7,TRBV2,few,TRBD2,CASSALLAGALYEQYF,TGTGCCAGCAGTGCCTTACTAGCGGGGGCCCTCTACGAGCAGTACTTC
TRBJ1-1,TRBV5-1,many,-,CASLGGTEAFF,TGCGCCAGCCTCGGAGGCACTGAAGCTTTCTTT
TRBJ2-1,TRBV7-6,-,-,CASSSAPGHFNEQFF,TGTGCCAGCAGCTCAGCCCCAGGACACTTCAATGAGCAGTTCTTC
TRBJ1-2,TRBV28,many,-,CASSLLSDGSGYTF,TGTGCCAGCAGTTTGTTGTCAGACGGAAGTGGCTACACCTTC
TRBJ1-2,TRBV18,few,-,CASSPDALGSYGYIF,TGTGCCAGCTCACCAGACGCCCTCGGGTCCTATGGCTACATCTTC
TRBJ2-1,TRBV27,-,TRBD1,CASSYVGTAYNEQFF,TGTGCCAGCAGTTACGTAGGGACAGCATACAATGAGCAGTTCTTC
TRBJ2-7,TRBV24-1,few,-,CATSDRGRAGQYF,TGTGCCACCAGTGACCGCGGAAGGGCGGGGCAGTACTTC
TRBJ1-2,TRBV7-9,many,TRBD1,CASSLAQGASYGYTF,TGTGCCAGCAGCTTAGCACAGGGGGCATCCTATGGCTACACCTTC
TRBJ2-4,TRBV7-2,many,TRBD1,CASSTTGGADIQYF,TGTGCCAGCAGCACGACAGGGGGCGCGGACATTCAGTACTTC
TRBJ2-4,TRBV7-8,-,TRBD2,CASSFGLVDIQYF,TGTGCCAGCAGCTTCGGACTAGTCGACATTCAGTACTTC
TRBJ2-7,TRBV20-1,-,-,CSARGQRYEQYF,TGCAGTGCTAGAGGCCAGAGATACGAGCAGTACTTC
TRBJ2-5,TRBV7-2,-,-,CASSLRAASETQYF,TGTGCCAGCAGCTTAAGAGCGGCCTCAGAGACCCAGTACTTC
TRBJ2-1,TRBV5-1,-,-,CASSISESSYNEQFF,TGCGCCAGCAGCATTAGCGAGAGCTCCTACAATGAGCAGTTCTTC
TRBJ2-1,TRBV15,many,-,CATSRDLTIGQNEQFF,TGTGCCACCAGCAGAGACCTGACTATCGGACAGAATGAGCAGTTCTTC
TRBJ1-5,TRBV15,many,-,CATSRDPGGGQPQHF,TGTGCCACCAGCAGAGATCCCGGGGGAGGACAGCCCCAGCATTTT
TRBJ2-2,TRBV7-2,many,TRBD1,CASSSRQGTGELFF,TGTGCCAGCAGCTCTCGACAGGGCACCGGGGAGCTGTTTTTT
TRBJ1-1,TRBV14,-,TRBD1,CASSRDQGVTEAFF,TGTGCCAGCAGCCGAGATCAGGGGGTCACTGAAGCTTTCTTT
TRBJ2-3,TRBV5-1,few,-,CASSLDRSVADTQYF,TGCGCCAGCAGCTTGGATAGGTCCGTGGCAGATACGCAGTATTTT
TRBJ2-4,TRBV27,-,TRBD2,CASSRLAGVSKNIQYF,TGTGCCAGCAGCCGACTAGCGGGAGTGTCCAAAAACATTCAGTACTTC
TRBJ2-7,TRBV3-1,-,TRBD2,CASSLMAGGPYEQYF,TGTGCCAGCAGCCTGATGGCGGGAGGGCCCTACGAGCAGTACTTC
TRBJ2-7,TRBV29-1,-,TRBD2,CSVEGLANYEQYF,TGCAGCGTTGAGGGACTAGCAAACTACGAGCAGTACTTC
TRBJ2-7,TRBV5-5,-,-,CASSLAPGLYEQYF,TGTGCCAGCAGCTTGGCCCCAGGGCTCTACGAGCAGTACTTC
TRBJ2-1,TRBV11-1,few,-,CASSQDFESSYNEQFF,TGTGCCAGCAGCCAGGACTTCGAGAGCTCCTACAATGAGCAGTTCTTC
TRBJ2-3,TRBV24-1,many,-,CASQGGTSTDTQYF,TGTGCCTCCCAGGGGGGAACTAGCACAGATACGCAGTATTTT
TRBJ2-3,TRBV5-1,many,TRBD2,CASSPGTSSGTDTQYF,TGCGCCAGCAGCCCGGGGACTAGCTCTGGGACAGATACGCAGTATTTT
TRBJ1-1,TRBV25-1,many,TRBD1,CASSDQGTGGAFF,TGTGCCAGCAGTGACCAAGGGACAGGAGGAGCTTTCTTT
TRBJ2-1,TRBV10-2,many,TRBD2,CASSDPPSGHNEQFF,TGCGCCAGCAGTGATCCGCCTAGCGGACACAATGAGCAGTTCTTC
TRBJ2-4,TRBV20-1,few,-,CSAGSGLAKNSQYF,TGCAGTGCCGGTAGCGGATTAGCCAAAAACAGTCAGTACTTC
TRBJ2-7,TRBV7-2,-,-,CASSSHGGSYEQYF,TGTGCCAGCAGCTCCCATGGGGGCTCCTACGAGCAGTACTTC
TRBJ2-2,TRBV5-1,many,TRBD1,CASTKTGGNTGELFF,TGCGCCAGCACCAAGACAGGGGGAAACACCGGGGAGCTGTTTTTT
TRBJ2-3,TRBV7-8,-,-,CASSSTRFSTDTQYF,TGTGCCAGCAGCTCCACGAGGTTCAGCACAGATACGCAGTATTTT
TRBJ2-5,TRBV19,-,-,CASSPTLNQETQYF,TGTGCCAGTAGTCCCACACTGAACCAAGAGACCCAGTACTTC
TRBJ1-5,TRBV20-1,many,-,CSARRLGNQPQHF,TGCAGTGCTAGGAGACTCGGCAATCAGCCCCAGCATTTT
TRBJ1-5,TRBV7-9,-,-,CASCEGNQPQHF,TGTGCCAGCTGCGAGGGTAATCAGCCCCAGCATTTT
TRBJ1-2,TRBV7-2,few,-,CASSLGELSDGYTF,TGTGCCAGCAGCCTAGGGGAACTGTCAGATGGCTACACCTTC
TRBJ1-2,TRBV15,many,TRBD1,CATSRTYGLTGGYGYTF,TGTGCCACCAGCAGAACCTACGGTCTGACAGGGGGCTATGGCTACACCTTC
TRBJ2-3,TRBV20-1,-,TRBD2,CSARDRVSGGSTDTQYF,TGCAGTGCTAGAGATCGAGTTAGCGGGGGGTCCACAGATACGCAGTATTTT
TRBJ2-1,TRBV6-5,many,-,CASSPKAGEQFF,TGTGCCAGCAGTCCAAAGGCCGGTGAGCAGTTCTTC
TRBJ2-3,TRBV5-1,many,-,CASSWGLSTDTQYF,TGCGCCAGCAGTTGGGGGCTGAGCACAGATACGCAGTATTTT
TRBJ1-3,TRBV10-3,-,-,CAISESAVSGNTIYF,TGTGCCATCAGTGAGTCGGCAGTTTCTGGAAACACCATATATTTT
TRBJ2-7,TRBV27,-,-,CASSNLYEQYF,TGTGCCAGCAGCAACCTCTACGAGCAGTACTTC
TRBJ2-1,TRBV29-1,many,-,CSVVPRGNSEQFF,TGCAGCGTTGTACCGAGAGGCAATAGTGAGCAGTTCTTC
TRBJ2-1,TRBV5-1,many,TRBD2,CASSLDSGGTNEQFF,TGCGCCAGCAGCTTGGACTCGGGGGGGACCAATGAGCAGTTCTTC
TRBJ2-1,TRBV20-1,many,TRBD2,CSANGRVNEQFF,TGCAGTGCTAACGGGAGGGTAAATGAGCAGTTCTTC
TRBJ1-5,TRBV20-1,many,TRBD1,CSARINRGSNQPQHF,TGCAGTGCTAGAATAAACAGGGGGAGCAATCAGCCCCAGCATTTT
TRBJ1-1,TRBV12-3/TRBV12-4,many,-,CASNHRRVNTEAFF,TGTGCCAGCAACCACCGCCGGGTGAACACTGAAGCTTTCTTT
TRBJ2-6,TRBV20-1,many,-,CSARPSSGANVLTF,TGCAGTGCTAGACCCAGCTCTGGGGCCAACGTCCTGACTTTC
TRBJ2-3,TRBV20-1,-,TRBD1,CSARMWDRVADTQYF,TGCAGTGCTAGAATGTGGGACAGGGTGGCAGATACGCAGTATTTT
TRBJ1-1,TRBV5-1,few,-,CASSSELGHLTEAFF,TGCGCCAGCAGCTCGGAACTAGGTCACCTCACTGAAGCTTTCTTT
TRBJ1-5,TRBV20-1,many,-,CSARDIRDHNQPQHF,TGCAGTGCTAGAGACATCCGGGACCACAATCAGCCCCAGCATTTT
TRBJ1-2,TRBV20-1,few,-,CSAHAHQGNYGYTF,TGCAGTGCCCACGCCCATCAGGGAAACTATGGCTACACCTTC
TRBJ2-7,TRBV2,few,-,CASSGPFRVNSYEQYF,TGTGCCAGCAGTGGACCTTTCCGCGTGAACTCCTACGAGCAGTACTTC
TRBJ2-7,TRBV7-9,-,-,CASSLAPLDEQYF,TGTGCCAGCAGCTTAGCCCCTTTGGACGAGCAGTACTTC
TRBJ1-5,TRBV3-1,few,TRBD1,CASSQDSRGDRYNQPQHF,TGTGCCAGCAGCCAAGATTCAAGAGGGGACAGGTACAATCAGCCCCAGCATTTT